This TCR beta chain was recovered during a study of technical replicates of blood from a handful of donors. Measured with immunoSEQ multiplex PCR; TCRdb has only the in-frame clones, and not every one. The sample includes 75,000 to 95,000 clones, about 95% of them seen just once. Looked up from germline, CDR1 is MNHNS and CDR2 is SASEGT. Trimming stripped 10 bases from V and 6 bases from J, with 15 bases between. The CDR3 is 13 amino acids. The sequencing sample was made of T cells isolated from PBMCs. This receptor was taken from a human donor in good health. The chain recombines TRBV6-1 with TRBJ1-4; D is possibly TRBD1 (5 bases). Here the CDR3 DNA reads TGTGCCACCCAGGGCGGATTGGATGAAAAACTGTTTTTT. This encodes CATQGGLDEKLFF.